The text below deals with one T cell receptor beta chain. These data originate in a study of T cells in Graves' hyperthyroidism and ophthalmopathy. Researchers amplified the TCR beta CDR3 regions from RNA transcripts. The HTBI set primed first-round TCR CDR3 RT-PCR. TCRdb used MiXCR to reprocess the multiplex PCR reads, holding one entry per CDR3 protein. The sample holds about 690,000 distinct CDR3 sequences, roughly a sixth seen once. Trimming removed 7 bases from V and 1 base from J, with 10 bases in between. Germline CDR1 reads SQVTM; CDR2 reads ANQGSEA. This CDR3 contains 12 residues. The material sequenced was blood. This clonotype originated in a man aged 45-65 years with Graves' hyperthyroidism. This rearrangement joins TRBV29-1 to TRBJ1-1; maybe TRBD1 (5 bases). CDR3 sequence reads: CSARGSNTEAFF. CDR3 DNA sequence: TGCAGCGCCCGGGGCTCGAACACTGAAGCTTTCTTT. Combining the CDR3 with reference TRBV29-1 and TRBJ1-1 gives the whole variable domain SAVISQKPSRDICQRGTSLTIQCQVDSQVTMMFWYRQQPGQSLTLIATANQGSEATYESGFVIDKFPISRPNLTFSTLTVSNMSPEDSSIYLCSARGSNTEAFFGQGTRLTVV.